Below are 21 T cell receptor beta chains sequenced from a single sample in a study of identical twins. TCRdb re-analysed the 5' RACE reads in MiXCR, keeping a single row per CDR3 protein. The repertoire holds under 500,000 distinct CDR3 sequences, with around 15% as singletons. The same data also contributed to another study, on yellow fever vaccine responses in identical twins.

The sequencing sample was made of CD4+ T cells sorted from blood. The receptors originated from a woman aged 18 to 35 in good health.

The chain has TRBV20-1 and TRBJ2-7; 8 bases map to TRBD2. The CDR3 runs 14 residues. V gave up 6 bases and J gave up 4 bases; unmatched junction bases: 11. The germline CDR1 and CDR2 sequences are DFQATT and SNEGSKA (reference sequence). Here the CDR3 reads CSAIPGGDSYEQYF. CDR3 nucleotides: TGCAGTGCCATCCCCGGGGGGGATTCTTACGAGCAGTACTTC.

This clonotype was observed at least ten times. The chain combines TRBV5-1 with TRBJ2-1; 10 bases are a match to TRBD1. The V and J ends lost 5 bases and 5 bases, in that order; junction bases with no gene match: 4. The CDR3 is 14 residues long. Germline V lookup: CDR1 SGHRS, CDR2 YFSETQ. The CDR3 reads CASRGTGVDNEQFF. CDR3 in DNA: TGCGCCAGCAGGGGGACAGGGGTTGACAATGAGCAGTTCTTC.

This clonotype was picked up a small number of times. The chain employs TRBV5-1 and TRBJ2-7; D uncertain. From germline, CDR1 is SGHRS and CDR2 YFSETQ. V lost 3 bases and J lost 3, with 10 bases in between. The length of the CDR3 is 13 residues. CDR3 region: CASSSTYRYEQYF. CDR3 DNA sequence: TGCGCCAGCAGCTCCACCTACCGCTACGAGCAGTACTTC. Full variable domain (outside the CDR3, taken from reference TRBV5-1 and TRBJ2-7): KAGVTQTPRYLIKTRGQQVTLSCSPISGHRSVSWYQQTPGQGLQFLFEYFSETQRNKGNFPGRFSGRQFSNSRSEMNVSTLELGDSALYLCASSSTYRYEQYFGPGTRLTVT.

V usage is TRBV19 and J usage is TRBJ2-3; TRBD2 aligns across 10 bases. The ends lost 5 bases at V and 9 bases at J; junction bases unmatched: 11. The CDR3 totals 15 residues. Germline V gene lookup returns CDR1 LNHDA and CDR2 SQIVND (reference sequence). The CDR3 here is CASSLSGRASGTQYF. CDR3 coding DNA: TGTGCCAGTAGTCTCAGCGGGAGGGCTTCCGGAACGCAGTATTTT.

The gene calls are TRBV12-3 or TRBV12-4 and TRBJ2-4, with TRBD1 as a possible D gene (6 bases). Trimming removed 11 bases from V and 2 bases from J, with 25 bases in between. This CDR3 has 17 amino acids. In DNA, the CDR3 is TGTGCCTGCTGTAACATACAGGGTTTTTCTACCAAAAACATTCAGTACTTC. As protein: CACCNIQGFSTKNIQYF.

This chain links TRBV2 with TRBJ2-1; TRBD2 aligns across 7 bases. In germline, CDR1 is SNHLY, CDR2 FYNNEI. Losses at the gene ends were 7 bases for V and 8 bases for J; bases not matched to a gene: 14. The CDR3 consists of 15 residues. CDR3 DNA: TGTGCCAGCAACACCGGGACTACAATTGGCCATGAGCAGTTCTTC. Its translation is CASNTGTTIGHEQFF.

This clonotype was seen a few times. The chain has TRBV28 and TRBJ1-5, with TRBD1 identical over 8 bases. Germline-derived CDR1 and CDR2 are MDHEN and SYDVKM. V shed 8 bases, J shed 2 bases, and the junction held 20 bases outside the gene matches. CDR3 size: 19 residues. The CDR3 bases are TGTGCCAGCTCCCTCGGTGGACAGGGTGTTTTTTTGGGCAATCAGCCCCAGCATTTT. This sequence encodes CASSLGGQGVFLGNQPQHF.

This clonotype has just a few counts. The chain is built from TRBV13 and TRBJ2-1; 12 bases are a match to TRBD2. The CDR3 runs 15 residues. Trimming cost V 1 base and J 9 bases; bases outside gene matches: 4. Per the germline V gene, CDR1 is PRHDT and CDR2 is FYEKMQ (reference sequence). CDR3 sequence reads: CASSLEASGRAEQFF. The CDR3, as DNA: TGTGCCAGCAGCTTAGAAGCTAGCGGGAGGGCTGAGCAGTTCTTC.

The chain employs TRBV6-5 and TRBJ2-3, with D possibly matching TRBD2 (6 bases). The germline V gene has CDR1 MNHEY and CDR2 SVGAGI. V was cut by 1 base and J by 0 bases, with 11 bases left in between. CDR3 length: 16 amino acids. The chain's CDR3 is CASSYFGGFSTDTQYF. The CDR3, as DNA: TGTGCCAGCAGTTACTTCGGGGGTTTTAGCACAGATACGCAGTATTTT.

This clonotype was seen a few times. V is TRBV6-2 or TRBV6-3 and J is TRBJ1-5; D might be TRBD1 (6 bases). CDR3 length equals 14 residues. V lost 5 bases and J 2 bases, leaving 10 bases between the germline ends. Germline V gene data show CDR1 as MNHEY and CDR2 as SVGEGT. This CDR3 is CASSRQDGNQPQHF. The CDR3 region has the DNA TGTGCCAGCAGTCGACAGGATGGCAATCAGCCCCAGCATTTT.

The chain uses TRBV24-1 and TRBJ1-2, with 9 bases fitting TRBD1. Germline V gene data show CDR1 as KGHDR and CDR2 as SFDVKD. The trim removed 9 bases at V and 8 bases at J, leaving 12 bases unmatched. The CDR3 runs to 14 residues. Here the CDR3 reads CATGPGQGTGGYTF. The CDR3 DNA is TGTGCCACCGGCCCCGGACAGGGGACGGGAGGCTACACCTTC.

This clonotype was found a few times. The chain has TRBV6-2 or TRBV6-3 and TRBJ2-7; the match to TRBD2 covers 10 bases. The CDR3 covers 14 residues. Unmatched junction bases numbered 4, after V lost 6 bases and J lost 2 bases. Germline values: CDR1 MNHEY, CDR2 SVGEGT. The CDR3 nucleotides read TGTGCCAGCAGAAGAGGACTAGCGGCCTACGAGCAGTACTTC. This translates into CASRRGLAAYEQYF.

The chain employs TRBV20-1 and TRBJ2-2; D gene ambiguous. V gave up 1 base and J gave up 5 bases, with 11 bases separating them. The CDR3 spans 14 residues. Germline assignment: CDR1 DFQATT and CDR2 SNEGSKA (reference sequence). The CDR3 nucleotides read TGCAGTGCTAGAGTCGTGGGTAGAACCGGGGAGCTGTTTTTT. Encoded protein: CSARVVGRTGELFF.

V and J are TRBV5-1 and TRBJ2-7; D is ambiguous. This CDR3 region has 14 residues. Between the trimmed V and J ends, which lost 3 bases and 0 bases, there was a span of 10 bases. Germline assignment: CDR1 SGHRS and CDR2 YFSETQ. The CDR3 sequence: CASSSEFSSYEQYF. DNA for the CDR3: TGCGCCAGCAGCTCCGAGTTTAGCTCCTACGAGCAGTACTTC.

CDR3 protein: CASSQDRAYNEQFF. The DNA of the CDR3 is TGTGCCAGCAGCCAGGACAGGGCCTACAATGAGCAGTTCTTC. The V and J genes are TRBV7-2 and TRBJ2-1; 8 nucleotides agree with TRBD1. The length of the CDR3 is 14 residues. Germline CDR1 and CDR2: SGHTA and FQGNSA. The junction had 2 bases not matched to a gene; V was cut back by 5 bases and J by 2 bases.

This clonotype was seen a handful of times. The chain carries TRBV10-3 and TRBJ2-7; tentatively, D is TRBD1 (6 bases). Looked up from germline, CDR1 is ENHRY and CDR2 is SYGVKD. V lost 0 bases and J 6 bases, leaving 15 bases between the germline ends. This CDR3 contains 15 residues. CDR3: CAISESRRQGLEQYF. CDR3 in DNA: TGTGCCATCAGTGAGTCTAGGAGGCAGGGGCTCGAGCAGTACTTC.

The rearrangement joins TRBV7-2 to TRBJ2-3; the D gene is possibly TRBD1 (6 bases). Germline values: CDR1 SGHTA, CDR2 FQGNSA. V lost 4 bases and J lost 4, with 9 bases in between. The CDR3 totals 13 residues. DNA of the CDR3: TGTGCCAGCAGCTGGCAGGGGTCAGATACGCAGTATTTT. Its translation: CASSWQGSDTQYF.

The chain carries TRBV4-1 and TRBJ2-7, with a possible D match to TRBD1 (5 bases). Germline CDR1 reads MGHRA; CDR2 reads YSYEKL. The CDR3 is 16 residues long. V shed 2 bases and J shed 3 bases, with 17 bases lying between them. CDR3 coding DNA: TGCGCCAGCAGCCAACGAGATAAAGGGGCGCGCTACGAGCAGTACTTC. It codes for CASSQRDKGARYEQYF.

This clonotype was detected ten times or more. The V call is TRBV7-2, the J call TRBJ2-7, with a weak D call TRBD2 (5 bases). The CDR3 spans 12 residues. Germline CDR1 and CDR2: SGHTA and FQGNSA. V was shortened by 5 bases and J by 4 bases, with 9 bases between the two germline ends. CDR3 nucleotides: TGTGCCAGCAGCCCTAGCCTGTACGAGCAGTACTTC. It is translated as CASSPSLYEQYF. The whole variable domain, filled in from reference TRBV7-2 and TRBJ2-7, reads GAGVSQSPSNKVTEKGKDVELRCDPISGHTALYWYRQSLGQGLEFLIYFQGNSAPDKSGLPSDRFSAERTGGSVSTLTIQRTQQEDSAVYLCASSPSLYEQYFGPGTRLTVT.

The J gene is TRBJ1-1, the V gene TRBV7-9; possible D gene TRBD1, 5 bases. The CDR3 sequence is 15 residues long. CDR1 is SEHNR, CDR2 FQNEAQ, per germline (reference sequence). Trimming shortened V by 1 base and J by 0 bases, and 9 bases separated the two germline ends. CDR3 in DNA: TGTGCCAGCAGCTTAGTAACAGGCCTGAACACTGAAGCTTTCTTT. Amino acid sequence: CASSLVTGLNTEAFF.

This chain links TRBV7-9 with TRBJ2-1; 7 nucleotides match TRBD2. V shed 5 bases and J 4 bases; nucleotides not matched to a gene: 8. Germline V gives CDR1 SEHNR, CDR2 FQNEAQ (reference sequence). This CDR3 comprises 15 residues. CDR3 sequence (DNA): TGTGCCAGCAGCGCTATTGCGGGGGTATACAATGAGCAGTTCTTC. Translating gives CASSAIAGVYNEQFF.